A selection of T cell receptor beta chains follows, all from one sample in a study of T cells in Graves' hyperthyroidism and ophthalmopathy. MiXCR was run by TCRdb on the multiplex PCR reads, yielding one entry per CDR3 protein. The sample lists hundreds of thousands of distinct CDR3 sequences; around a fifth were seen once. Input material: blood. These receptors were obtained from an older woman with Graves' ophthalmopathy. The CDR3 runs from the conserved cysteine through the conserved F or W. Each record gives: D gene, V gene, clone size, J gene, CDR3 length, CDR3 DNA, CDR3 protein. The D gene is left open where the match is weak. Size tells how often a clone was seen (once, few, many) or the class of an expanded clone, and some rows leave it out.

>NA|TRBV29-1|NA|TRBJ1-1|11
TGCAGCGTTGGGGGGGGGACTGAAGCTTTCTTT
CSVGGGTEAFF
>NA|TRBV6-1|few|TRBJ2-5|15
TGTGCCAGCTTTCAGGGGGGCGCCATTCAAGAGACCCAGTACTTC
CASFQGGAIQETQYF
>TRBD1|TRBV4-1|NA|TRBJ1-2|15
TGCGCCAGCAGCGCGCGGACAGGGGGCGGCTCTGGCTACACCTTC
CASSARTGGGSGYTF
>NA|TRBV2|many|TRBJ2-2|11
TGTGCCAGCAGTGTAGAGGGGGAACTGTTTTTT
CASSVEGELFF
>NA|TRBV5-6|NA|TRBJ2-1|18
TGTGCCAGCAGCTTGGCCGGTGGAGGTGGAGGCTCCTACAATGAGCAGTTCTTC
CASSLAGGGGGSYNEQFF
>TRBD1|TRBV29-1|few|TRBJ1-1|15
TGCAGCGTCGGACAGGGGGTAGGAGCGAACACTGAAGCTTTCTTT
CSVGQGVGANTEAFF
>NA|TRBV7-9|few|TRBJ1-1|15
TGTGCCAGCAGCTTAGCGGGACGGTCGAACACTGAAGCTTTCTTT
CASSLAGRSNTEAFF
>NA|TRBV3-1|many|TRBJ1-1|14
TGTGCCAGCAGCCAAGCCGGGGGTAGCACTGAAGCTTTCTTT
CASSQAGGSTEAFF
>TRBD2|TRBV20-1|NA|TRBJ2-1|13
TGCAGTGCGAGCTCGACTAGCACTAATGAGCAGTTCTTC
CSASSTSTNEQFF
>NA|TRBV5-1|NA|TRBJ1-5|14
TGCGCCAGCAGCTTGTCAGGGCTCAATCAGCCCCAGCATTTT
CASSLSGLNQPQHF
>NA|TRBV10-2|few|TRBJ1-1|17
TGCGCCAGCAGTGAGTTGGGGGGGGGGACTGCGAACACTGAAGCTTTCTTT
CASSELGGGTANTEAFF
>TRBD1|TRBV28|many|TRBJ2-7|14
TGTGCCAGCAGTCAGCGGACAGGGGGGGACGAGCAGTACTTC
CASSQRTGGDEQYF
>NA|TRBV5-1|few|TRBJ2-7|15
TGCGCCAGCAGCGTCTGGCGCCAGGGGTCCTACGAGCAGTACTTC
CASSVWRQGSYEQYF
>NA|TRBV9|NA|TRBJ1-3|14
TGTGCCAGCAGCGTAGAAGTGGCTGGAAACACCATATATTTT
CASSVEVAGNTIYF
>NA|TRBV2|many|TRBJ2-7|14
TGTGCCAGCAGTGAGCATGGACGGTCCTACGAGCAGTACTTC
CASSEHGRSYEQYF
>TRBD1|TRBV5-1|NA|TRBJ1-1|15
TGCGCCAGCAGCTCACAGGGGGTGGTGAACACTGAAGCTTTCTTT
CASSSQGVVNTEAFF
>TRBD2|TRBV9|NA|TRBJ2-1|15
TGTGCCAGCAGCGTAGCACTAGCGGGGTACAATGAGCAGTTCTTC
CASSVALAGYNEQFF
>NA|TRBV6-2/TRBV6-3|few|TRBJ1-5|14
TGTGCCAGCAGTTACATGGGGTTGGGTCAGCCCCAGCATTTT
CASSYMGLGQPQHF
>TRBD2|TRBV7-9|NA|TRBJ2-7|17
TGTGCCAGCAGCTCCTTACCGGGACTAGCGGAGGACTACGAGCAGTACTTC
CASSSLPGLAEDYEQYF
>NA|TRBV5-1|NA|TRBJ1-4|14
TGCGCCAGCAGCCCTGACAGGTCTAATGAAAAACTGTTTTTT
CASSPDRSNEKLFF
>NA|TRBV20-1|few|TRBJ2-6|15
TGCAGTGCTAGAGCCCAGGAATCTGGGGCCAACGTCCTGACTTTC
CSARAQESGANVLTF
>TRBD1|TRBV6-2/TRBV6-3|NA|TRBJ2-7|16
TGTGCCAGCAAACTAACAGGGGGCGTCGGGCTCTACGAGCAGTACTTC
CASKLTGGVGLYEQYF
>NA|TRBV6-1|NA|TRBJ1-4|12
TGTGCCAGCAATTTCGGTTTTGAAAAACTGTTTTTT
CASNFGFEKLFF
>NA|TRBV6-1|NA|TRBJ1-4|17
TGTGCCAGCAGTCCTACACGTAGTTCGGGTACGGGTGAAAAACTGTTTTTT
CASSPTRSSGTGEKLFF
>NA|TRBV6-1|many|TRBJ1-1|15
TGTGCCAGCATCAAACGGGAGGGGCGGAACACTGAAGCTTTCTTT
CASIKREGRNTEAFF
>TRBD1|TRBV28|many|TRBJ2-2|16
TGTGCCAGCAGTCCAGGGACAGCCATCCCTCGGGGGGAGCTGTTTTTT
CASSPGTAIPRGELFF
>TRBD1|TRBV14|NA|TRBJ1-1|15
TGTGCCAGCAGCCCAATCGGACAGGGACTGACTGAAGCTTTCTTT
CASSPIGQGLTEAFF
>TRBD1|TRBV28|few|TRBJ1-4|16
TGTGCCAGCAGTCGTACAGGGGGGCAAACTAATGAAAAACTGTTTTTT
CASSRTGGQTNEKLFF
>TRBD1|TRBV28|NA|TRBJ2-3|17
TGTGCCAGCAGTTTCCCGACACAGGGGGTCGCCACAGATACGCAGTATTTT
CASSFPTQGVATDTQYF
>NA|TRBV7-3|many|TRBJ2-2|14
TGTGCCAGCAGCTTCCTAGCTAGCACCGGGGAGCTGTTTTTT
CASSFLASTGELFF
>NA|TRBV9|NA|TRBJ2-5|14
TGTGCCAGCAGCGTATCAGGGTTACAAGAGACCCAGTACTTC
CASSVSGLQETQYF
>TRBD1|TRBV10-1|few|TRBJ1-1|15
TGCGCCACCCTCCAGAAGAGGGGGCAGAGGACTGAAGCTTTCTTT
CATLQKRGQRTEAFF
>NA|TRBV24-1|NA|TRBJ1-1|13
TGTGCCACCAGTTACGGGCCGAACACTGAAGCTTTCTTT
CATSYGPNTEAFF
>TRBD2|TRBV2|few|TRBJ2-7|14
TGTGCCAGCAATCTTAGCGGGAGAATGGGCGAGCAGTACTTC
CASNLSGRMGEQYF
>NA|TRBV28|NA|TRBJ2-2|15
TGTGCCAGCAGTTTCTCACCCCTGAACACCGGGGGGCTGTTTTTT
CASSFSPLNTGGLFF
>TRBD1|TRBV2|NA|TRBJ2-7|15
TGTGCCAGCAGAAGACCGGGACAGGGGGCTGGCGAGCAGTACTTC
CASRRPGQGAGEQYF
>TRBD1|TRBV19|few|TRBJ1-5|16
TGTGCCAGTAGCTCACAGGGGGCGGGGAGCAATCAGCCCCAGCATTTT
CASSSQGAGSNQPQHF
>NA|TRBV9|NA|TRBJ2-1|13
TGTGCCAGCAGCGTAGCGTGGGGCAATGAGCAGTTCTTC
CASSVAWGNEQFF
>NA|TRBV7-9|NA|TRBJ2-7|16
TGTGCCAACAGTTTCGTCCGGGGGTTAAGCTCCTACGAGCAGTACTTC
CANSFVRGLSSYEQYF
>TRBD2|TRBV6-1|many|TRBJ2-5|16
TGTGCCAGCAGTGAGAATGTAGCGGGAGGGCAAGAGACCCAGTACTTC
CASSENVAGGQETQYF
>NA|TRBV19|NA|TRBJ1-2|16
TGTGCCAGTAGTATAGGCACCCTCCAGGGGAGGGGTGGCTACACCTTC
CASSIGTLQGRGGYTF
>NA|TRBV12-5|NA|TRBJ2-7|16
TGTGCTAGTGCCCCTTCGATCGGAGGGGTGGCCTACGAGCAGTACTTC
CASAPSIGGVAYEQYF
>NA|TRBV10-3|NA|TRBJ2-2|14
TGTGCCACCTTAGACAGGAGGAACACCGGGGAGCTGCTTTTT
CATLDRRNTGELLF
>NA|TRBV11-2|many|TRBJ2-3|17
TGTGCCAGCAGCTTAGTTTTGGCCTACGGCCCCACAGATACGCAGTATTTT
CASSLVLAYGPTDTQYF
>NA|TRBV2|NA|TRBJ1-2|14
TGTGCCAGCAGTGAAGCGGCAGGCGCCTATTTGTACACCTTC
CASSEAAGAYLYTF
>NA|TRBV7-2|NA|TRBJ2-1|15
TGTGCCAGCAGCCTAGTGGGGGAGATAGGCCATGAGCAGTTCTTC
CASSLVGEIGHEQFF
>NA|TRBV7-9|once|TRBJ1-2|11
TGTGCCAGCAGCCCTCGGGCAGACTACACCTTC
CASSPRADYTF
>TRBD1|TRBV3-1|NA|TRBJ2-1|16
TGTGCCAGCAGCCAAGATCTGAGACAGGGGATTGATGAGCAGTTCTTC
CASSQDLRQGIDEQFF
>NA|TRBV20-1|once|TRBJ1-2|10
TGCAGTGCTAGTCCGGAGGGCTACACCTTC
CSASPEGYTF
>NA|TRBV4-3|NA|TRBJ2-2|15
TGCGCCAGCAGCCAAGATACCGGGGCGTACGGGGAGCTGTTTTTT
CASSQDTGAYGELFF
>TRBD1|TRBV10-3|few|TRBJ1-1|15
TGTGCCATCAGTGGCAGGGACAGGGGGGTCACTGAAGCTTTCTTT
CAISGRDRGVTEAFF
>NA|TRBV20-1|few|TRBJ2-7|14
TGCAGTGCTAGAGGTCTAGCGAGCCTCTACGAGCAGTACTTC
CSARGLASLYEQYF
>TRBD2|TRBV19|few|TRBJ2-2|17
TGTGCCAGTAGTATCCTAGCGGGGACCGCGAACACCGGGGAGCTGTTTTTT
CASSILAGTANTGELFF
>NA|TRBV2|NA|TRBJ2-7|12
TGTGCCAGCATGGAGGGAGCCTACGAGCAGTACTTC
CASMEGAYEQYF
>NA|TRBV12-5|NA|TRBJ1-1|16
TGTGCTAGTGGTTTGGCGGCCGGAGGGATGAACACTGAAGCTTTCTTT
CASGLAAGGMNTEAFF
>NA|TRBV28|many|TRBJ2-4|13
TGTGCCAGCAGTTTATGGAGGGGGATGATTCAGTACTTC
CASSLWRGMIQYF
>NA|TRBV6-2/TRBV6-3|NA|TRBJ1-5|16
TGTGCCAGCAGTCCTGGGGGCCCCATCCGGGGTCAGCCCCAGCATTTT
CASSPGGPIRGQPQHF